The 10 T cell receptor beta chains in this list originate from one sample, sequenced in a study of blood T cells in healthy people across ages. Using a J-beta primer mix together with a sample-barcoded 5' primer, a second PCR was run for about 6 to 12 cycles. TCRdb reprocessed the 5' RACE reads via MiXCR and lists one record per CDR3 protein. The table shows hundreds of thousands of distinct CDR3 sequences, with more than 45% occurring only once. Sequencing used blood. All receptors derive from a man aged 25-40 years in good health.

This chain uses TRBV24-1 with TRBJ2-3, with TRBD1 identical over 9 bases. Germline CDR1 reads KGHDR; CDR2 reads SFDVKD. The CDR3 consists of 16 residues. V shed 3 bases and J 6 bases; nucleotides not matched to a gene: 9. This CDR3 reads CATSDAGTGPSDTQYF. The CDR3 bases are TGTGCCACCAGTGATGCCGGGACAGGGCCATCGGATACGCAGTATTTT.

The genes are TRBV27 and TRBJ2-1, with 8 bases aligning to TRBD2. Germline assignment: CDR1 MNHEY and CDR2 SMNVEV (reference sequence). This CDR3 region has 16 residues. V lost 5 bases and J lost 3; bases outside the gene matches: 9. Here the CDR3 reads CASSLTGSGSYNEQFF. DNA for the CDR3: TGTGCCAGCAGTCTGACGGGGAGCGGGAGCTACAATGAGCAGTTCTTC.

The genes are TRBV5-1 and TRBJ2-1; 12 positions agree with TRBD2. V shed 5 bases and J 8 bases; nucleotides not matched to a gene: 8. Germline-derived CDR1 and CDR2 are SGHRS and YFSETQ. This CDR3 has 15 residues. CDR3: CASRRLAGEQYEQFF. CDR3 nucleotides: TGCGCCAGCAGGAGACTAGCGGGAGAACAGTATGAGCAGTTCTTC. The variable domain in full, with the rest retrieved from reference TRBV5-1 and TRBJ2-1, is KAGVTQTPRYLIKTRGQQVTLSCSPISGHRSVSWYQQTPGQGLQFLFEYFSETQRNKGNFPGRFSGRQFSNSRSEMNVSTLELGDSALYLCASRRLAGEQYEQFFGPGTRLTVL.

Ten or more counts support this clonotype. This chain connects TRBV6-2 or TRBV6-3 to TRBJ2-1; TRBD2 might be the D (6 bases). The CDR3 totals 14 residues. Germline V gene sequence: CDR1 MNHEY, CDR2 SVGEGT. V shed 6 bases and J shed 0 bases, with 9 bases lying between them. Written as DNA, the CDR3 is TGTGCCAGCAGATCCGGGGGCTCCTACAATGAGCAGTTCTTC. It translates to CASRSGGSYNEQFF.

The chain employs TRBV29-1 and TRBJ2-1; TRBD2 agrees at 7 bases. Germline CDR1 reads SQVTM; CDR2 reads ANQGSEA. This CDR3 is 13 amino acids long. Trimming removed 4 bases from V and 10 bases from J; junction bases left unmatched: 10. The CDR3 here is CSVARSGGKEQFF. The CDR3, as DNA: TGCAGCGTTGCTCGATCGGGGGGTAAGGAGCAGTTCTTC.

Details on this clonotype: The junction departs from the called germline gene at one end, perhaps through a read error. The chain joins TRBV11-2 to TRBJ2-7; no definite D call. Germline-derived CDR1 and CDR2 are SGHAT and FQNNGV. CDR3 size: 12 residues. CDR3 residues: CASSLGPYEKYF. CDR3 coding DNA: TGTGCCAGCAGCTTAGGGCCCTACGAGAAGTACTTC.

This clonotype was detected only once. This chain uses TRBV20-1 with TRBJ2-7; 10 bases align to TRBD2. This CDR3 is 19 amino acids long. V shed 0 bases and J 1 base; nucleotides not matched to a gene: 15. Germline-derived CDR1 and CDR2 are DFQATT and SNEGSKA (reference sequence). CDR3 DNA: TGCAGTGCTAGAGAGGTTGCCAGCGGGAGGGCCCTCGTTTCCTACGAGCAGTACTTC. This sequence encodes CSAREVASGRALVSYEQYF.

The rearrangement links TRBV13 to TRBJ2-7, with no clear D. Trimming stripped 2 bases from V and 2 bases from J, with 7 bases between. The CDR3 has 13 residues. Germline assignment: CDR1 PRHDT and CDR2 FYEKMQ (reference sequence). Here the CDR3 reads CASSLSLTYEQYF. The CDR3 DNA reads as TGTGCCAGCAGCTTATCTTTGACCTACGAGCAGTACTTC.

This clonotype came up once. The genes are TRBV7-2 and TRBJ2-5; D call uncertain. V was cut by 5 bases and J by 4 bases, with 11 bases left in between. Germline V gene sequence: CDR1 SGHTA, CDR2 FQGNSA. The CDR3 has 13 residues. The CDR3 DNA follows: TGTGCCAGCAGCAAAGGCCGGACAGAGACCCAGTACTTC. Amino acids: CASSKGRTETQYF.

This clonotype was counted only a few times. The chain recombines TRBV7-2 with TRBJ2-5, with unresolved D. The ends were cut back, 2 bases at V and 0 bases at J, with 7 bases in the middle. The CDR3 has 14 amino acids. Germline CDR1 reads SGHTA; CDR2 reads FQGNSA. The CDR3 reads CASSLRYDQETQYF. The CDR3 region has the DNA TGTGCCAGCAGCTTACGGTACGACCAAGAGACCCAGTACTTC.